Here is one T cell receptor (beta chain) with its context. The antigen remains unidentified. The data were taken from a study of T cell repertoires in cytomegalovirus infection. On the study more broadly: Both recently identified HLA-C-restricted and well-studied HLA-B-restricted CMV epitopes were used in the study. A matching HLA type, together with CMV infection, was signaled by public TCR beta signatures. Study-wide findings and caveats: Cumulative public TCR beta family frequency identified CMV carriers with the relevant HLA. HLA-C-restricted CMV-specific TCR beta clonotypes were dominant in the ex vivo response.

MiXCR, applied by TCRdb to the reads, yields one record per CDR3 protein. The table has fewer than 1,000,000 distinct CDR3 sequences, approximately 32% seen once. There are 14 residues in the CDR3. Trimming cost V 5 bases and J 2 bases; bases outside gene matches: 6. The V gene's germline CDR1 is DFQATT and CDR2 SNEGSKA (reference sequence). The gene calls are TRBV20-1 and TRBJ1-5, with 7 bases identical to TRBD1. This TCR derives from a human donor in good health (CMV status not recorded). Some clones in this sample may be carry-over from other donors' samples. The source was cultured CD8+ T cells from PBMCs, collected from culture after CMV antigen stimulation. The CDR3 is CSAGDRTGNQPQHF. DNA for the CDR3: TGCAGTGCTGGGGACAGAACGGGCAATCAGCCCCAGCATTTT.